The 28 T cell receptor beta chains presented below share a single source sample, sequenced in a study of T cell changes during pregnancy in multiple sclerosis. Produced via immunoSEQ multiplex PCR; TCRdb's table is partial and in-frame only. The repertoire holds approximately 26,000 clones, with roughly 89% as singletons. The sequenced sample was CD4+ T cells from peripheral blood mononuclear cells, obtained in the second trimester of pregnancy. The receptors here all came from a female donor with multiple sclerosis, enrolled in a pregnancy study.

The V and J genes are TRBV5-4 and TRBJ2-7, with 7 positions matching TRBD1. CDR3 length: 15 residues. The ends lost 3 bases at V and 3 bases at J; junction bases unmatched: 9. Germline V gene data show CDR1 as SGHNT and CDR2 as YYREEE (reference sequence). The CDR3 sequence is CASSSKGGAGYEQYF. The CDR3, as DNA: TGTGCCAGCAGCTCAAAAGGGGGCGCAGGCTACGAGCAGTACTTC.

The chain combines TRBV6-5 with TRBJ1-5; D remains unclear. Germline V gene lookup returns CDR1 MNHEY and CDR2 SVGAGI. V was clipped by 2 bases and J by 2 bases, with 7 bases between them. CDR3 size: 14 residues. In nucleotides, the CDR3 is TGTGCCAGCAGTTACCTCCGAGGCAATCAGCCCCAGCATTTT. Its protein is CASSYLRGNQPQHF.

The chain couples TRBV12-5 to TRBJ2-3; 8 bases line up with TRBD2. Losses at the gene ends were 0 bases for V and 7 bases for J; bases not matched to a gene: 15. The CDR3 contains 18 residues. CDR1 LGHNT and CDR2 FRNRAP come from the germline V gene. This CDR3 reads CASGLVHDGTSGLNTQYF. CDR3 DNA sequence: TGTGCTAGTGGTTTGGTACACGACGGCACTAGCGGCTTGAATACGCAGTATTTT. Complete variable domain (other parts from reference TRBV12-5 and TRBJ2-3): DARVTQTPRHKVTEMGQEVTMRCQPILGHNTVFWYRQTMMQGLELLAYFRNRAPLDDSGMPKDRFSAEMPDATLATLKIQPSEPRDSAVYFCASGLVHDGTSGLNTQYFGPGTRLTVL.

This sequence joins TRBV6-1 and TRBJ1-1; D may be TRBD1 (6 bases). V lost 10 bases, J lost 1 base, and 13 bases lay in between. This CDR3 spans 13 amino acids. CDR1 is MNHNS, CDR2 SASEGT, per germline. The CDR3 is CATKYRANTEAFF. The CDR3 nucleotides read TGTGCCACCAAATACAGGGCGAACACTGAAGCTTTCTTT.

The chain links TRBV6-5 to TRBJ2-7, with D tentatively TRBD2 (5 bases). The V end lost 0 bases, the J end lost 3 bases, and 12 bases lay between the germline ends. The CDR3 consists of 15 residues. Germline lookup yields CDR1 MNHEY and CDR2 SVGAGI. The CDR3 DNA sequence: TGTGCCAGCAGTTACTCACGTGGCGGAGGCTACGAGCAGTACTTC. The encoded protein is CASSYSRGGGYEQYF.

V and J are TRBV5-4 and TRBJ2-5; 10 bases map to TRBD2. Germline lookup yields CDR1 SGHNT and CDR2 YYREEE (reference sequence). The CDR3 length is 15 residues. V shed 2 bases and J 2 bases; nucleotides not matched to a gene: 3. Here the CDR3 reads CASSLSSGGQETQYF. CDR3 DNA: TGTGCCAGCAGCTTATCTAGCGGGGGACAAGAGACCCAGTACTTC.

CDR3 nucleotides: TGTGCCAGCAGCTTAAACCCGGCGGGGGCCGACGAGCAGTACTTC. Its protein is CASSLNPAGADEQYF. This sequence joins TRBV7-3 and TRBJ2-7, with D perhaps TRBD2 (7 bases). Germline V gene data show CDR1 as SGHTA and CDR2 as FQGTGA. This CDR3 has 15 amino acids. V gave up 1 base and J gave up 5 bases, with 15 bases separating them.

The J gene is TRBJ1-2, the V gene TRBV29-1; D may be TRBD1 (6 bases). The CDR3 is 12 amino acids. Between the trimmed V and J ends, which lost 6 bases and 7 bases, there was a span of 15 bases. Germline CDR1 is SQVTM and CDR2 is ANQGSEA. The CDR3 coding sequence is TGCAGCGTAACCTCAGGGGCGGTTGGCTACACCTTC. Its protein is CSVTSGAVGYTF.

The rearrangement uses TRBV6-6 and TRBJ1-1; weak D call: TRBD1 (5 bases). The CDR3 is 15 residues long. Germline lookup yields CDR1 MNHNY and CDR2 SVGAGI (reference sequence). Between the trimmed V and J ends, which lost 0 bases and 3 bases, there was a span of 11 bases. This CDR3 reads CASSYSMQGYTEAFF. CDR3 in DNA: TGTGCCAGCAGTTACTCGATGCAGGGTTACACTGAAGCTTTCTTT.

The chain combines TRBV6-1 with TRBJ2-6; possible D gene TRBD1, 5 bases. The germline V gene has CDR1 MNHNS and CDR2 SASEGT. V was pared by 5 bases and J by 4 bases, with 12 bases between. The CDR3 extends over 15 amino acids. The CDR3 here is CASSSTGTGANVLTF. The DNA of the CDR3 is TGTGCCAGCAGTTCCACAGGAACCGGGGCCAACGTCCTGACTTTC.

The chain joins TRBV15 to TRBJ2-2, with D possibly TRBD1 on 6 matching bases. Germline loops: CDR1 LNHNV, CDR2 YYDKDF (reference sequence). The V end lost 3 bases, the J end lost 0 bases, and 14 bases lay between the germline ends. The CDR3 runs to 17 residues. The DNA for the CDR3 is TGTGCCACCAGCAGTGCTTGGGGGCAATCGAACACCGGGGAGCTGTTTTTT. It is translated as CATSSAWGQSNTGELFF. Full variable domain (rest looked up from reference TRBV15 and TRBJ2-2): DAMVIQNPRYQVTQFGKPVTLSCSQTLNHNVMYWYQQKSSQAPKLLFHYYDKDFNNEADTPDNFQSRRPNTSFCFLDIRSPGLGDTAMYLCATSSAWGQSNTGELFFGEGSRLTVL.

The chain has TRBV15 and TRBJ1-5; D is unclear. CDR1 is LNHNV and CDR2 is YYDKDF in the germline V gene (reference sequence). The CDR3 is made up of 16 amino acids. V was shortened by 0 bases and J by 0 bases, with 9 bases between the two germline ends. CDR3 region: CATSRDPVYSNQPQHF. In nucleotides, the CDR3 is TGTGCCACCAGCAGAGATCCGGTGTATAGCAATCAGCCCCAGCATTTT.

The gene calls are TRBV6-6 and TRBJ1-3; unclear D gene. This CDR3 contains 15 residues. V was cut by 8 bases and J by 0 bases, with 14 bases left in between. CDR1 MNHNY and CDR2 SVGAGI come from the germline V gene (reference sequence). The CDR3 sequence is CASGRNVDSGNTIYF. The DNA for the CDR3 is TGTGCCAGCGGTAGAAATGTCGACTCTGGAAACACCATATATTTT.

The rearrangement uses TRBV7-2 and TRBJ1-5; D call uncertain. Trimming stripped 1 base from V and 7 bases from J, with 8 bases between. This CDR3 comprises 13 residues. CDR1 and CDR2 (germline): SGHTA, FQGNSA. The CDR3 here is CASSLDYSQPQHF. CDR3 bases: TGTGCCAGCAGCTTAGATTACAGCCAGCCCCAGCATTTT.

The genes are TRBV5-1 and TRBJ2-7; D perhaps matches TRBD2 (6 bases). Germline V gene sequence: CDR1 SGHRS, CDR2 YFSETQ. The CDR3 runs to 12 residues. Trimming cost V 4 bases and J 5 bases, with 10 bases left between them. The CDR3, as DNA: TGCGCCAGCAGCCCGCGGGGAAACGAGCAGTACTTC. Protein sequence: CASSPRGNEQYF.

Only one count was recorded for this clone. This chain links TRBV12-5 with TRBJ2-3, with 13 bases lining up with TRBD2. V gave up 6 bases and J gave up 6 bases; unmatched junction bases: 6. CDR3 length: 15 residues. From germline, CDR1 is LGHNT and CDR2 FRNRAP. The CDR3 DNA reads as TGTGCTAGTGGGCTACTAGCGGGGGGGTTCGATACGCAGTATTTT. This translates into CASGLLAGGFDTQYF.

The gene calls are TRBV9 and TRBJ2-1, with 9 bases aligning to TRBD1. This CDR3 contains 16 residues. The germline V gene has CDR1 SGDLS and CDR2 YYNGEE. V dropped 4 bases and J dropped 4; count of bases not matched to a gene: 9. The CDR3 reads CASSTQTGGTYNEQFF. CDR3 DNA: TGTGCCAGCAGCACCCAGACAGGGGGTACTTACAATGAGCAGTTCTTC.

The chain has TRBV7-3 and TRBJ2-1, with 10 bases fitting TRBD2. The germline gives CDR1 SGHTA, CDR2 FQGTGA. V gave up 5 bases and J gave up 6 bases; unmatched junction bases: 10. The length of the CDR3 is 16 residues. This chain's CDR3 is CASSHPSGGLANEQFF. DNA for the CDR3: TGTGCCAGCAGCCACCCTAGCGGGGGCTTGGCCAATGAGCAGTTCTTC.

The chain has TRBV28 and TRBJ1-6; TRBD1 aligns across 10 bases. Germline assignment: CDR1 MDHEN and CDR2 SYDVKM. The J segment lost 10 bases and the V segment lost 8 bases, leaving 5 bases of the junction unmatched. The length of the CDR3 is 13 residues. CDR3 sequence reads: CASWDRGISPLHF. The CDR3 DNA sequence: TGTGCCAGCTGGGACAGGGGAATCTCACCCCTCCACTTT.

The chain has TRBV5-4 and TRBJ2-1, with 13 nucleotides matching TRBD2. The CDR3 extends over 14 amino acids. The germline gives CDR1 SGHNT, CDR2 YYREEE (reference sequence). The ends lost 0 bases at V and 12 bases at J; junction bases unmatched: 3. This CDR3 is CASSLGGLAGAQFF. The CDR3 DNA is TGTGCCAGCAGCTTGGGAGGACTAGCGGGGGCGCAGTTCTTC.

This clone was counted once. This rearrangement joins TRBV4-1 to TRBJ2-5; no clear D. Germline CDR1 reads MGHRA; CDR2 reads YSYEKL. V was pared by 2 bases and J by 0 bases, with 10 bases between. The CDR3 has 15 residues. CDR3: CASSQYHRDQETQYF. The CDR3 nucleotides are TGCGCCAGCAGCCAATATCACCGGGACCAAGAGACCCAGTACTTC.

This clone turned up a few times. This chain uses TRBV7-2 with TRBJ1-1, with 7 nucleotides matching TRBD1. This CDR3 is 14 amino acids long. Germline CDR1 is SGHTA and CDR2 is FQGNSA. The trim removed 3 bases at V and 11 bases at J, leaving 12 bases unmatched. The CDR3 bases are TGTGCCAGCAGCTTCGCCCTAGGGGGCGGTCGGGCTTTCTTT. Its translation: CASSFALGGGRAFF.

The chain is built from TRBV6-1 and TRBJ1-5, with unresolved D. V lost 5 bases, J lost 0 bases, and 11 bases lay in between. The CDR3 is 15 residues long. Germline CDR1 reads MNHNS; CDR2 reads SASEGT. The CDR3 region has the DNA TGTGCCAGCAGTTTTAGACACGATAGCAATCAGCCCCAGCATTTT. This gives the protein CASSFRHDSNQPQHF.

The chain combines TRBV4-2 with TRBJ2-3, with TRBD2 matching 7 bases. Unmatched junction bases numbered 7, after V lost 3 bases and J lost 1 base. CDR1 is LGHNA and CDR2 is YNFKEQ in the germline V gene. The CDR3 totals 16 residues. CDR3 in DNA: TGTGCCAGCAGCCAGAGTTGGGCGGGGGGCACAGATACGCAGTATTTT. Its protein product is CASSQSWAGGTDTQYF.

This chain uses TRBV2 with TRBJ1-2; D unresolved. The CDR3 has 14 residues. V was shortened by 4 bases and J by 4 bases, with 13 bases between the two germline ends. Germline CDR1 is SNHLY and CDR2 is FYNNEI. The CDR3 DNA follows: TGTGCCAGCAGTGTAGGTCAGTGGGCCTATGGCTACACCTTC. It translates to CASSVGQWAYGYTF.

This chain connects TRBV29-1 to TRBJ2-7; 9 positions match TRBD1. The length of the CDR3 is 13 residues. Germline loops: CDR1 SQVTM, CDR2 ANQGSEA. The junction had 5 bases not matched to a gene; V was cut back by 4 bases and J by 4 bases. The CDR3, as DNA: TGCAGCGTTGGGACAGGGGAAGGATACGAGCAGTACTTC. Encoded protein: CSVGTGEGYEQYF.

The CDR3 loop reads CASSPNSGDYEQYF. The CDR3 DNA is TGTGCCAGCTCACCTAATAGCGGAGACTACGAGCAGTACTTC. The chain has TRBV18 and TRBJ2-7; weak D call: TRBD2 (6 bases). This CDR3 has 14 amino acids. In germline, CDR1 is KGHSH, CDR2 LQKENI. Trimming took 3 bases from V and 3 from J, leaving 12 bases between them.

The chain recombines TRBV10-2 with TRBJ2-3; 11 nucleotides match TRBD2. Germline CDR1 is WSHSY and CDR2 is SAAADI. Trimming removed 6 bases from V and 3 bases from J; junction bases left unmatched: 5. The CDR3 spans 15 residues. CDR3 amino acids: CASSLTSGATDTQYF. The DNA of the CDR3 is TGCGCCAGCAGCCTGACTAGCGGGGCGACAGATACGCAGTATTTT.